Below, 31 T cell receptor beta chains from the same sample are listed, as sequenced in a study of blood T cells in healthy people across ages. It was with a sample-barcoded 5' primer and a J-beta primer mix that a second PCR of about 6 to 12 cycles was run. TCRdb re-derived calls from the 5' RACE reads in MiXCR, one entry per CDR3 protein. The sample holds approximately 700,000 distinct CDR3 sequences, about 30% seen once. The sample comprised blood. The receptors were sampled from a woman older than 75 in good health.

To note about this clonotype: This may arise from a read error, as a much more abundant clone is one base away. This chain links TRBV20-1 with TRBJ1-2; 10 bases align to TRBD1. V shed 6 bases and J 7 bases; nucleotides not matched to a gene: 8. In germline, CDR1 is DFQATT, CDR2 SNEGSKA (reference sequence). This CDR3 contains 13 residues. CDR3 bases: TGCAGTGCCAAAGACAGGGGGCGTGGTGGCTACACCTTC. It codes for CSAKDRGRGGYTF.

Details on this clonotype: This may be a read error: a much more frequent sequence differs by one nucleotide. The chain is built from TRBV7-6 and TRBJ2-1, with TRBD1 matching over 8 bases. Germline lookup yields CDR1 SGHVS and CDR2 FNYEAQ. V shed 4 bases and J 3 bases; nucleotides not matched to a gene: 8. CDR3 size: 16 residues. CDR3 amino acids: CASSYRAGTGYNEQFF. The CDR3 nucleotides are TGTGCCAGCAGCTATAGGGCCGGGACAGGCTACAATGAGCAGTTCTTC. The full variable domain, completed using reference TRBV7-6 and TRBJ2-1, is GAGVSQSPRYKVTKRGQDVALRCDPISGHVSLYWYRQALGQGPEFLTYFNYEAQQDKSGLPNDRFSAERPEGSISTLTIQRTEQRDSAMYRCASSYRAGTGYNEQFFGPGTRLTVL.

About this clonotype: A much larger clone lies a single base off, so this may be a read error. The gene calls are TRBV4-1 and TRBJ1-5, with D maybe TRBD1 (5 bases). V dropped 0 bases and J dropped 6 bases, with 15 bases sitting between them. The CDR3 runs 16 residues. Germline lookup yields CDR1 MGHRA and CDR2 YSYEKL. The CDR3 region is CASSQDGGHQPQPQHF. CDR3 DNA: TGCGCCAGCAGCCAAGATGGAGGACATCAGCCTCAGCCCCAGCATTTT.

To note about this clonotype: Just one base apart from a much larger clone, this may be a read error. This chain uses TRBV20-1 with TRBJ1-1; D possibly corresponds to TRBD1 (5 bases). This CDR3 has 14 amino acids. Trimming pared 0 bases from V and 5 bases from J, leaving 13 bases between. Germline-derived CDR1 and CDR2 are DFQATT and SNEGSKA (reference sequence). Here the CDR3 reads CSAREGEGWTEAFF. The DNA of the CDR3 is TGCAGTGCTAGAGAGGGGGAGGGGTGGACTGAAGCTTTCTTT.

The chain combines TRBV6-2 or TRBV6-3 with TRBJ2-2; 8 bases align to TRBD1. The ends lost 6 bases at V and 1 base at J; junction bases unmatched: 4. Looked up from germline, CDR1 is MNHEY and CDR2 is SVGEGT. The CDR3 is made up of 15 amino acids. The DNA of the CDR3 is TGTGCCAGCAGGAAGGGGACAGGGAACACCGGGGAGCTGTTTTTT. The encoded protein is CASRKGTGNTGELFF.

This clonotype turned up a few times. An end of the junction does not agree with germline; a read error may underlie this. The chain combines TRBV5-1 with TRBJ2-3, with TRBD2 matching 9 bases. The CDR3 has 15 amino acids. From germline, CDR1 is SGHRS and CDR2 YFSETQ. The chain's CDR3 is CASTSPGGGADMQYF. For the CDR3, the DNA is TGCGCCAGCACCTCCCCGGGCGGGGGGGCAGATATGCAGTATTTT.

The sample holds a few counts of this clonotype. A much more abundant neighbour one base away suggests this may be a read error. J is TRBJ2-1 and V is TRBV5-5; the D gene could be TRBD1 or TRBD2 (5 bases each). The CDR3 totals 16 residues. From germline, CDR1 is SGHKS and CDR2 YYEKEE (reference sequence). V dropped 4 bases and J dropped 6 bases, with 20 bases sitting between them. The DNA for the CDR3 is TGTGCCAGCAGCCTTCGGCCCGGGGCAGGGATCAATGAGCAGTTCTTC. Translating it yields CASSLRPGAGINEQFF.

This clonotype was counted ten times or more. V gene TRBV20-1 combines with J gene TRBJ2-3; 12 positions agree with TRBD2. V was clipped by 3 bases and J by 5 bases; unmatched bases: 3. Germline V lookup: CDR1 DFQATT, CDR2 SNEGSKA (reference sequence). The CDR3 length is 14 residues. The CDR3 bases are TGCAGTGCTAGGACTAGCGGGGGTGTAGATACGCAGTATTTT. This gives the protein CSARTSGGVDTQYF.

In its sample, this clonotype was seen many times. CDR3 bases: TGTGCCAGCAGTTTCAGCTCCTACGAGCAGTACTTC. Translated, it gives CASSFSSYEQYF. The chain joins TRBV7-8 to TRBJ2-7; unclear D gene. The CDR3 extends over 12 amino acids. Looked up from germline, CDR1 is SGHVS and CDR2 is FQNEAQ. Trimming stripped 6 bases from V and 0 bases from J, with 6 bases between.

Notes on this clonotype: This clone may be a read error of a much larger clone one base away. The chain employs TRBV5-1 and TRBJ2-5, with 10 bases lining up with TRBD1. Germline values: CDR1 SGHRS, CDR2 YFSETQ. The J segment lost 9 bases and the V segment lost 3 bases, leaving 14 bases of the junction unmatched. The CDR3 consists of 16 residues. The CDR3 region is CASSSGRDRGWKAQYF. The CDR3 nucleotides read TGCGCCAGCAGCTCTGGCCGGGACAGGGGATGGAAGGCCCAGTACTTC.

This clonotype was counted many times. This sequence joins TRBV12-3 or TRBV12-4 and TRBJ1-2; D might be TRBD1 (6 bases). Trimming took off 2 bases at V and 10 bases at J, with 17 bases between the two ends. This CDR3 comprises 14 residues. CDR3 nucleotides: TGTGCCAGCAGTTTAACAGGGTCATCTCCTTTCTACACCTTC. It is translated as CASSLTGSSPFYTF.

Worth noting for this clonotype: This may arise from a read error, as a much more abundant clone is one base away. The chain recombines TRBV11-2 with TRBJ1-1; D is possibly TRBD1 (6 bases). V lost 3 bases and J lost 0, with 11 bases in between. Germline lookup yields CDR1 SGHAT and CDR2 FQNNGV. The CDR3 is 15 amino acids. CDR3 DNA: TGTGCCAGCAGCTTTGCAGGGGACATGAACACTGAAGCTTTCTTT. Residues: CASSFAGDMNTEAFF.

This clonotype came up many times. This chain uses TRBV6-5 with TRBJ1-2; 8 bases are shared with TRBD1. Germline V gene lookup returns CDR1 MNHEY and CDR2 SVGAGI. Germline trimming cut 6 bases from V and 4 bases from J; bases unmatched to any gene: 7. The CDR3 has 14 amino acids. The CDR3 DNA is TGTGCCAGCAGCGAGCAGGGGGCCGTCTATGGCTACACCTTC. It yields the protein CASSEQGAVYGYTF.

The V and J genes are TRBV4-2 and TRBJ2-3; TRBD2 agrees at 9 bases. After removal of 0 bases from V and 6 bases from J, the junction contained 7 bases not matched to a gene. This CDR3 region has 16 residues. Germline lookup yields CDR1 LGHNA and CDR2 YNFKEQ. The CDR3 loop reads CASSQEAGGPIDTQYF. Written as DNA, the CDR3 is TGTGCCAGCAGCCAAGAGGCGGGAGGGCCTATCGATACGCAGTATTTT.

The sample holds many counts of this clonotype. DNA of the CDR3: TGTGCCAGCAGCTTAACGCAGGGGAACACTGAAGCTTTCTTT. Translating gives CASSLTQGNTEAFF. The chain combines TRBV7-3 with TRBJ1-1; TRBD1 is a possible D gene (5 bases). V lost 0 bases to trimming and J lost 1 base, with 6 bases between them. The CDR3 runs to 14 residues. Germline assignment: CDR1 SGHTA and CDR2 FQGTGA.

This clonotype was counted at least ten times. The chain combines TRBV28 with TRBJ1-2; D is perhaps TRBD1 (6 bases). The CDR3 totals 11 residues. The germline V gene encodes CDR1 MDHEN and CDR2 SYDVKM. Between the trimmed V and J ends, which lost 8 bases and 3 bases, there was a span of 7 bases. The CDR3 sequence: CASWTDYGYTF. The CDR3 DNA sequence: TGTGCCAGCTGGACAGACTATGGCTACACCTTC.

This clonotype was recorded at least ten times. The chain employs TRBV12-3 or TRBV12-4 and TRBJ1-2, with unresolved D. Trimming took 1 base from V and 4 from J, leaving 10 bases between them. CDR3 length equals 14 residues. For the CDR3, the DNA is TGTGCCAGCAGTTTAGGGACGCGAGCCTATGGCTACACCTTC. This gives the protein CASSLGTRAYGYTF.

This clonotype was found many times. The CDR3 loop is CASSLGGGYGYTF. DNA for the CDR3: TGTGCCAGCAGTTTAGGGGGTGGCTATGGCTACACCTTC. J is TRBJ1-2 and V is TRBV12-3 or TRBV12-4, with unresolved D. Between the trimmed V and J ends, which lost 1 base and 4 bases, there was a span of 7 bases. CDR3 size: 13 residues.

There are many counts of this clonotype. The chain is built from TRBV3-1 and TRBJ2-5; D unclear. Trimming shortened V by 5 bases and J by 13 bases, and 14 bases separated the two germline ends. CDR1 LGHDT and CDR2 YNNKEL come from the germline V gene (reference sequence). The CDR3 runs to 11 residues. The CDR3 DNA is TGTGCCAGCAGCAAAAGTTTTTATCCGTACTTC. As protein: CASSKSFYPYF.

This clonotype was recorded many times. The gene calls are TRBV6-5 and TRBJ1-2, with TRBD1 matching 8 bases. Germline CDR1 reads MNHEY; CDR2 reads SVGAGI. V shed 7 bases, J shed 4 bases, and the junction held 14 bases outside the gene matches. The length of the CDR3 is 16 residues. For the CDR3, the DNA is TGTGCCAGCAACCCCCAAACCGGGACAGGAACCTATGGCTACACCTTC. As protein: CASNPQTGTGTYGYTF.

This clonotype was recorded at least ten times. The chain carries TRBV5-1 and TRBJ2-5; weak D call: TRBD1 (5 bases). V shed 0 bases and J shed 1 base, with 10 bases lying between them. CDR1 and CDR2 (germline): SGHRS, YFSETQ. CDR3 length: 15 residues. CDR3: CASSLGFRAQETQYF. The CDR3 DNA follows: TGCGCCAGCAGCTTGGGGTTCAGGGCCCAAGAGACCCAGTACTTC.

This chain links TRBV5-1 with TRBJ1-6; D ambiguous. Trimming cost V 4 bases and J 6 bases, with 11 bases left between them. Germline CDR1 and CDR2: SGHRS and YFSETQ. The CDR3 length is 14 residues. CDR3 in DNA: TGCGCCAGCAGCCAGACAACCGCTAATTCACCCCTCCACTTT. Translated, it gives CASSQTTANSPLHF.

The chain recombines TRBV12-3 or TRBV12-4 with TRBJ2-5; possibly TRBD2 for D (6 bases). The CDR3 covers 12 residues. V gave up 4 bases and J gave up 10 bases, with 13 bases separating them. CDR3 loop: CASSSGSRFQYF. CDR3 DNA sequence: TGTGCCAGCAGTTCCGGGAGTCGTTTCCAGTACTTC.

This clonotype was seen a handful of times. The V and J genes are TRBV7-9 and TRBJ1-1; perhaps TRBD1 as D (5 bases). Looked up from germline, CDR1 is SEHNR and CDR2 is FQNEAQ (reference sequence). This CDR3 region has 14 residues. V dropped 1 base and J dropped 6 bases, with 12 bases sitting between them. The CDR3 loop is CASSLGGGLPEAFF. In DNA, the CDR3 is TGTGCCAGCAGCTTAGGGGGCGGGCTCCCTGAAGCTTTCTTT. The full variable domain, rest sourced from reference TRBV7-9 and TRBJ1-1, is DTGVSQNPRHKITKRGQNVTFRCDPISEHNRLYWYRQTLGQGPEFLTYFQNEAQLEKSRLLSDRFSAERPKGSFSTLEIQRTEQGDSAMYLCASSLGGGLPEAFFGQGTRLTVV.

There are many counts of this clonotype. The chain employs TRBV20-1 and TRBJ2-7; D ambiguous. CDR3 size: 12 residues. V lost 3 bases and J lost 2, with 8 bases in between. Germline lookup yields CDR1 DFQATT and CDR2 SNEGSKA (reference sequence). The CDR3 region has the DNA TGCAGTGCTAGTTTAATAACCTACGAGCAGTACTTC. It codes for CSASLITYEQYF.

This clonotype was detected many times. The CDR3 region is CASSSITGAEAFF. As DNA, the CDR3 is TGCGCCAGCAGCTCAATAACAGGGGCTGAAGCTTTCTTT. The rearrangement uses TRBV5-1 and TRBJ1-1, with 7 bases fitting TRBD1. This CDR3 has 13 amino acids. Germline V gives CDR1 SGHRS, CDR2 YFSETQ. The ends lost 3 bases at V and 6 bases at J; junction bases unmatched: 5. Supplemented by reference TRBV5-1 and TRBJ1-1, the full variable domain reads KAGVTQTPRYLIKTRGQQVTLSCSPISGHRSVSWYQQTPGQGLQFLFEYFSETQRNKGNFPGRFSGRQFSNSRSEMNVSTLELGDSALYLCASSSITGAEAFFGQGTRLTVV.

The genes are TRBV5-1 and TRBJ2-5, with a tentative D call TRBD2 (6 bases). CDR3 length: 16 amino acids. Germline-derived CDR1 and CDR2 are SGHRS and YFSETQ. Trimming took 4 bases from V and 11 from J, leaving 27 bases between them. The CDR3: CASSPGMSGYLREQYF. For the CDR3, the DNA is TGCGCCAGCAGCCCCGGGATGAGCGGGTATCTACGGGAGCAGTACTTC.

The chain joins TRBV4-2 to TRBJ2-2; TRBD2 is a possible D gene (6 bases). Between the trimmed V and J ends, which lost 0 bases and 3 bases, there was a span of 11 bases. The germline V gene has CDR1 LGHNA and CDR2 YNFKEQ. CDR3 length: 16 amino acids. Written as DNA, the CDR3 is TGTGCCAGCAGCCAAGAAAGAGCGGGCTACACCGGGGAGCTGTTTTTT. Translation: CASSQERAGYTGELFF.

This clonotype occurred a few times. The chain employs TRBV12-3 or TRBV12-4 and TRBJ1-5; TRBD1 matches 7 bases. There are 14 residues in the CDR3. Germline trimming cut 8 bases from V and 5 bases from J; bases unmatched to any gene: 9. This chain's CDR3 is CASAYRGPYQPQHF. CDR3 bases: TGTGCCAGCGCGTACAGGGGCCCTTATCAGCCCCAGCATTTT.

As to this clonotype: Since a much larger clone is just one base distant, this may be a read error. The genes are TRBV12-3 or TRBV12-4 and TRBJ1-5; perhaps TRBD1 as D (5 bases). V dropped 8 bases and J dropped 2 bases, with 10 bases sitting between them. This CDR3 region has 13 residues. The CDR3 protein is CASGTSGNQPQHF. CDR3 nucleotides: TGTGCCAGCGGGACGTCAGGCAATCAGCCCCAGCATTTT.

This chain uses TRBV6-2 or TRBV6-3 with TRBJ2-2, with D possibly being TRBD1 (6 bases). V gave up 3 bases and J gave up 6 bases, with 11 bases separating them. CDR3 length: 14 residues. Germline CDR1 MNHEY, CDR2 SVGEGT. CDR3 sequence (DNA): TGTGCCAGCAGTTATGGGACATTTGCCGGGGAGCTGTTTTTT. Encoded protein: CASSYGTFAGELFF.